This passage covers 11 T cell receptor beta chains from one sample sequenced in a study of blood T cell repertoires in COVID-19. Libraries were prepared by immunoSEQ multiplex PCR; TCRdb keeps only in-frame clonotypes and omits some of them. The sample has roughly 190,000 clones; more than 75% are singletons. Sequenced material: PBMCs or T cells enriched from blood (not recorded which). Receptor source: a woman aged 45-65 years with acute COVID-19.

This clone was counted many times. The genes are TRBV27 and TRBJ1-2, with TRBD1 identical over 11 bases. V trimming: 6 bases; J trimming: 14 bases; junction bases outside the gene matches: 8. The CDR3 runs to 12 residues. Per the germline V gene, CDR1 is MNHEY and CDR2 is SMNVEV (reference sequence). The CDR3 bases are TGTGCCAGCAGGCCCGGACAGGGGGCGAGTACCTTC. Its translation: CASRPGQGASTF.

V gene TRBV19 combines with J gene TRBJ1-1; 7 bases agree with TRBD1. The V and J ends lost 6 bases and 6 bases, in that order; junction bases with no gene match: 7. The CDR3 runs to 13 residues. Germline V gene lookup returns CDR1 LNHDA and CDR2 SQIVND (reference sequence). Here the CDR3 reads CASSPGGRSEAFF. CDR3 nucleotide sequence: TGTGCCAGTAGCCCAGGGGGGCGCTCTGAAGCTTTCTTT.

This chain links TRBV19 with TRBJ2-5; tentative D call: TRBD1 (5 bases). CDR3 length: 15 amino acids. V lost 4 bases and J lost 5, with 17 bases in between. Germline CDR1 is LNHDA and CDR2 is SQIVND (reference sequence). The CDR3 here is CASSTGGRGWETQYF. The CDR3 nucleotides are TGTGCCAGTAGTACCGGTGGTAGGGGTTGGGAGACCCAGTACTTC.

This chain uses TRBV6-5 with TRBJ1-5; D not certain. V was trimmed by 7 bases and J by 0 bases, leaving 13 bases between them. This CDR3 has 15 residues. The germline CDR1 and CDR2 sequences are MNHEY and SVGAGI. CDR3 DNA sequence: TGTGCCAGCACTGTTGGAGGTTTTAGCAATCAGCCCCAGCATTTT. Residues: CASTVGGFSNQPQHF.

V and J are TRBV5-1 and TRBJ1-1, with 10 bases matching TRBD1. This CDR3 comprises 14 residues. Germline CDR1 and CDR2: SGHRS and YFSETQ. V shed 4 bases and J 2 bases; nucleotides not matched to a gene: 2. The CDR3 loop reads CASSQTGGNTEAFF. The DNA for the CDR3 is TGCGCCAGCAGCCAGACAGGGGGCAACACTGAAGCTTTCTTT.

CDR3: CASSITGQTNTGELFF. The CDR3 coding sequence is TGTGCCAGCAGTATCACGGGACAGACGAACACCGGGGAGCTGTTTTTT. The chain couples TRBV27 to TRBJ2-2; 7 positions agree with TRBD1. The CDR3 runs 16 residues. Trimming took 5 bases from V and 0 from J; bases not matched to a gene: 6. Per germline, CDR1 MNHEY and CDR2 SMNVEV (reference sequence).

DNA of the CDR3: TGTGCCAGCTCACCGGGACAGGACTTTAGCAATCAGCCCCAGCATTTT. Translation: CASSPGQDFSNQPQHF. The chain joins TRBV18 to TRBJ1-5, with 8 nucleotides matching TRBD1. This CDR3 has 16 residues. The germline V gene has CDR1 KGHSH and CDR2 LQKENI. J lost 0 bases, V lost 3 bases, and 4 bases had no gene match.

This clone was picked up a small number of times. The genes are TRBV7-2 and TRBJ2-3, with 10 positions matching TRBD2. CDR1 is SGHTA and CDR2 is FQGNSA in the germline V gene. The CDR3 has 18 residues. J gave up 0 bases and V 2 bases, and 8 bases lay outside the gene matches. The CDR3 region is CASSLLASGGVSTDTQYF. The DNA for the CDR3 is TGTGCCAGCAGCTTACTGGCTAGCGGGGGCGTTAGCACAGATACGCAGTATTTT.

The chain carries TRBV11-2 and TRBJ1-1; D gene uncertain. The V end was cut by 3 bases, the J end by 3 bases, with 23 bases between. The germline gives CDR1 SGHAT, CDR2 FQNNGV. The CDR3 contains 18 residues. The CDR3 spells CASSFLRYGPPVDTEAFF. As DNA, the CDR3 is TGTGCCAGCAGCTTTTTGCGATACGGTCCCCCGGTTGACACTGAAGCTTTCTTT.

J is TRBJ2-5 and V is TRBV6-2 or TRBV6-3; possibly TRBD2 for D (7 bases). The ends were cut back, 2 bases at V and 5 bases at J, with 15 bases in the middle. Germline CDR1 is MNHEY and CDR2 is SVGEGT. The CDR3 is made up of 15 amino acids. The CDR3 loop is CASSYIRGAGETQYF. Written as DNA, the CDR3 is TGTGCCAGCAGTTACATTCGGGGGGCGGGGGAGACCCAGTACTTC.

The chain links TRBV12-2 to TRBJ1-2; the table's D gene call, TRBD1, was not cross checked with the DNA. TRBV12-2 is noted as a pseudogene. The CDR3 is 16 residues long. This CDR3 is CASRSKLYRSYYGYTF. CDR3 nucleotide sequence: TGTGCAAGTCGCTCGAAGCTCTACAGGTCCTACTATGGCTACACCTTC.